This T cell receptor (beta chain) was identified during a study of a mutant IDH1 vaccine in newly diagnosed glioma (dated by TCRdb to the early 2020s). Turning to the overall study: Vaccination began 4-6 weeks after radiotherapy alone, or alongside temozolomide cycles in the chemotherapy-containing groups. Of the approximately 30 treated patients, roughly 62% were male and approximately 38% were female, and the mean age was 40.4 years. Prior to enrollment, standard therapy consisting of radiotherapy alone, temozolomide alone, or radiochemotherapy with temozolomide had been administered to patients, with the combination being received by most patients. Visit V12 was the week-35 safety follow-up and visit V13 was the week-47 end of study. Peripheral blood was drawn at six visits: V03 (baseline), V05, V07, V10, V12 and V13. For exploratory analyses, approximately 25 treated patients had longitudinal TCRB deep sequencing done wherever samples were available.

Reading the label with the study, this specimen's time point is: week 47, end of study. A 20-mer mutant IDH1 peptide at 300 micrograms in Montanide made up each vaccine dose, which was injected subcutaneously together with topical imiquimod. Patients were given eight vaccinations, in weeks 1, 3, 5, 7, 11, 15, 19 and 23, which matched visits V03 through V10. Donors had newly diagnosed WHO grade 3 or 4 IDH1-mutant astrocytomas with loss of nuclear ATRX. The samples were drawn from NOA16, a multicentre, single-arm, open-label phase I trial in Germany that tested a mutant IDH1 peptide vaccine in humans for the first time. Genomic DNA for TCRB sequencing was isolated from EDTA blood with the DNeasy Blood and Tissue Kit. What the authors observed across the whole study: Pseudoprogression appeared unrelated to alterations in the top peripheral T cell clonotypes detected by TCRB sequencing. The authors stated that sample limitations prevented analyses of patient blood samples from being reproduced. Vaccine-induced immune responses across multiple MHC alleles were detected in about 93% of patients. Selection of PBMC samples for TCRB deep sequencing was based on availability.

Of note for this clone: It lacks a known antigen. No much larger clonotype is one base removed from it; base qualities were not supplied.

Receptor libraries were prepared by the immunoSEQ multiplex PCR assay. Following the manufacturer's protocol, the hsTCRB Kit was used to amplify rearranged TCR beta chain sequences. Sequencing of TCRB libraries was carried out on an Illumina MiSeq. The original pipeline was this. The kit vendor's proprietary platform handled demultiplexing, trimming and gene mapping. The table was pulled from immuneACCESS by TCRdb, which kept in-frame rearrangements only. Such tables lose some clones; where checked, under half of the loss comes from unresolved V genes, and the rest has no known cause. V and J calls plus clone size are reproduced from that table; the DNA served to infer D and trimming. The sample table records tens of thousands of clones; 65% of these occur just once. Together, the top ten hold about 5% of the sample. Cut back by 6 bases and 8 bases, the V and J ends lie 12 bases apart. The CDR3 runs 13 amino acids, cysteine and phenylalanine included. Just the 39-base CDR3 DNA is kept, in frame starting at base 1. From a lookup of the germline V gene, CDR1 and CDR2 are SGHRS and YFSETQ.

The source of this sequence is a man in his forties with glioma. Some clones in this sample may be carry-over from other donors' samples. Source: peripheral blood mononuclear cells (PBMCs), taken from a glioma patient whose treatment included an IDH1 peptide vaccine. The sequence joins TRBV5-1 to TRBJ1-6, with TRBD1 tentatively as D gene (5 bases match). The DNA is as follows: TGCGCCAGCAACTTTTTGGGGGATTCACCCCTCCACTTT. The resulting protein is CASNFLGDSPLHF.